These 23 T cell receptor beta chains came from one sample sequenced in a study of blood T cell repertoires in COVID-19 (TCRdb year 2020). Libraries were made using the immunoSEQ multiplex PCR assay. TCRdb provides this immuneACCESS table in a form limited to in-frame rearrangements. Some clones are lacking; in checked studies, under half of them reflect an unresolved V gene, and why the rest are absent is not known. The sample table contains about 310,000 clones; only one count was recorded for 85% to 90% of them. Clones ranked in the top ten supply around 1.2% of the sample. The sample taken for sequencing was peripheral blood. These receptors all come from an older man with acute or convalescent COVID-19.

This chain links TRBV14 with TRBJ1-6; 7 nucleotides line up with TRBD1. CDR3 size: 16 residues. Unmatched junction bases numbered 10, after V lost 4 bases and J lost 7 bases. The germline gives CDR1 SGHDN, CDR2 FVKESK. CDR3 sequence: CASSLITGTVNSPLHF. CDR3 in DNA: TGTGCCAGCAGCCTAATCACCGGGACAGTCAATTCACCCCTCCACTTT.

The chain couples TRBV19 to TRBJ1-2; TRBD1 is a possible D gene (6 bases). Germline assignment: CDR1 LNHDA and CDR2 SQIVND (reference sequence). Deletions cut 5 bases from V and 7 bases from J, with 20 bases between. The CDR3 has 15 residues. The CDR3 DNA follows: TGTGCCAGTAGTCCGAAAACAGGGTCTTGGTCTGGCTACACCTTC. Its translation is CASSPKTGSWSGYTF.

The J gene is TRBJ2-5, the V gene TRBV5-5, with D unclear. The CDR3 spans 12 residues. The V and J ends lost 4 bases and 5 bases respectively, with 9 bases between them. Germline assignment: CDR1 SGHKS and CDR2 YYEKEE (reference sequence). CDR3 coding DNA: TGTGCCAGCAGCCCCGCCGGGGAGACCCAGTACTTC. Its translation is CASSPAGETQYF. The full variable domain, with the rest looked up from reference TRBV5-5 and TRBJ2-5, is DAGVTQSPTHLIKTRGQQVTLRCSPISGHKSVSWYQQVLGQGPQFIFQYYEKEERGRGNFPDRFSARQFPNYSSELNVNALLLGDSALYLCASSPAGETQYFGPGTRLLVL.

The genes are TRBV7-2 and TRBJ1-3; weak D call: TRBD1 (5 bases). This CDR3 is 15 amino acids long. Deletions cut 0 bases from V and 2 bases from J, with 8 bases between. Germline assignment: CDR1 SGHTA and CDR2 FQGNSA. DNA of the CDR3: TGTGCCAGCAGCTTAGCGGGGGGAACTGGAAACACCATATATTTT. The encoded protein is CASSLAGGTGNTIYF.

The CDR3 nucleotides are TGTGCCAGCAGTTTCGGGAGGTTAGACGCTGGAAACACCATATATTTT. It translates to CASSFGRLDAGNTIYF. The chain has TRBV6-5 and TRBJ1-3; D is undetermined. This CDR3 contains 16 residues. Germline V CDR1 and CDR2: MNHEY, SVGAGI. Trimming took 4 bases from V and 2 from J, leaving 15 bases between them.

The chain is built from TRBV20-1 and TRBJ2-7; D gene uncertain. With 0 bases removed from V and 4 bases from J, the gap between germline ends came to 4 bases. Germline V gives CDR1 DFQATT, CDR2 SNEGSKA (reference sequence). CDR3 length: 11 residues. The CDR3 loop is CSARERYEQYF. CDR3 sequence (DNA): TGCAGTGCTAGAGAGAGATACGAGCAGTACTTC.

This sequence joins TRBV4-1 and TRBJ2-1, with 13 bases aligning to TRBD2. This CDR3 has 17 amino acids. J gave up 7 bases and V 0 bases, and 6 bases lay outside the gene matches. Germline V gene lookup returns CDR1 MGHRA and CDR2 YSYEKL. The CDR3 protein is CASSQDTSGRADNEQFF. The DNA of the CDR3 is TGCGCCAGCAGCCAAGACACTAGCGGGAGGGCCGATAATGAGCAGTTCTTC.

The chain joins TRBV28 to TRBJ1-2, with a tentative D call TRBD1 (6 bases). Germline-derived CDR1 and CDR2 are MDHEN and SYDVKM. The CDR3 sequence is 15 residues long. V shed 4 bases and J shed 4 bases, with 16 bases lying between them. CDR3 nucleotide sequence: TGTGCCAGCAGTTCCACAGGGTTAGCGGGCTATGGCTACACCTTC. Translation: CASSSTGLAGYGYTF.

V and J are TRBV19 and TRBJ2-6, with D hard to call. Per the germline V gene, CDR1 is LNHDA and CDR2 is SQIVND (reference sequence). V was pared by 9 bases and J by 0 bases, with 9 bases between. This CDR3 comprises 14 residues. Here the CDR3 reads CASRAHSGANVLTF. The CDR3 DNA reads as TGTGCCAGCCGAGCCCACTCTGGGGCCAACGTCCTGACTTTC.

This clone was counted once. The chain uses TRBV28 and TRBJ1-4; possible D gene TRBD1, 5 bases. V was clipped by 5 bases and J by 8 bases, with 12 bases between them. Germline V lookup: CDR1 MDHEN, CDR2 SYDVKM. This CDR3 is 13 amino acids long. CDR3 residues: CASSGGIEEKLFF. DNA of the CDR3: TGTGCCAGCAGTGGGGGGATCGAGGAAAAACTGTTTTTT.

CDR3 protein: CASSFPSGSGRRNEQFF. For the CDR3, the DNA is TGTGCCAGCAGTTTCCCCTCGGGTAGCGGGAGGCGCAATGAGCAGTTCTTC. The chain uses TRBV6-2 or TRBV6-3 and TRBJ2-1, with 10 bases matching TRBD2. Germline loops: CDR1 MNHEY, CDR2 SVGEGT. The CDR3 runs 17 residues. With 4 bases clipped from V and 6 bases from J, the junction kept 12 bases outside the gene matches.

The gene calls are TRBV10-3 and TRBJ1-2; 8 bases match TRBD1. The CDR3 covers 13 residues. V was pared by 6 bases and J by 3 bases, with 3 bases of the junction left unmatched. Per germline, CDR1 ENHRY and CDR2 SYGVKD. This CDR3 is CAISPGQDYGYTF. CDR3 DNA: TGTGCCATCAGCCCGGGACAGGACTATGGCTACACCTTC.

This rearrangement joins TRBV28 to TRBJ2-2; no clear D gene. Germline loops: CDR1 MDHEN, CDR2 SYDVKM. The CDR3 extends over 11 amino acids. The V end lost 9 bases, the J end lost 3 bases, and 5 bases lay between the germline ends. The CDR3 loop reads CASEDTGELFF. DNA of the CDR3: TGTGCCAGTGAGGACACCGGGGAGCTGTTTTTT.

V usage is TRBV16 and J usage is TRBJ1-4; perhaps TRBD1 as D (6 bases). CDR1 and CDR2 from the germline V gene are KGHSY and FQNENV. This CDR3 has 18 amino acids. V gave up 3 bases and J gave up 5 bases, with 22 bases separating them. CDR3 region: CASSQNRHQGSLNEKLFF. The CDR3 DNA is TGTGCCAGCAGCCAGAATCGACACCAGGGGAGCCTGAATGAAAAACTGTTTTTT.

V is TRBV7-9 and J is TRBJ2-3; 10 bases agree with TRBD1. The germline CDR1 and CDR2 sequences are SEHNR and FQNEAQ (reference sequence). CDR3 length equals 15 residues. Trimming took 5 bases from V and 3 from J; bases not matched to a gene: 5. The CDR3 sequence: CASSRDRGRTDTQYF. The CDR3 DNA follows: TGTGCCAGCAGCCGCGACAGGGGGCGTACAGATACGCAGTATTTT.

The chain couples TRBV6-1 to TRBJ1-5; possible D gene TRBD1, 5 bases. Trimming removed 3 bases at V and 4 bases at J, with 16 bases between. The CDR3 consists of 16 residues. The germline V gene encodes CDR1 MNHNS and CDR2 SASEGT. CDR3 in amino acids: CASSDRDFPGNQPQHF. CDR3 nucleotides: TGTGCCAGCAGTGATAGGGACTTTCCGGGGAATCAGCCCCAGCATTTT.

The CDR3 spells CAWSAGWQGDVGNTIYF. The CDR3 coding sequence is TGTGCCTGGAGTGCCGGATGGCAGGGGGACGTAGGAAACACCATATATTTT. J is TRBJ1-3 and V is TRBV30; 7 nucleotides match TRBD1. Unmatched junction bases numbered 13, after V lost 1 base and J lost 4 bases. The germline gives CDR1 GTSNPN, CDR2 SVGIG (reference sequence). This CDR3 has 17 residues.

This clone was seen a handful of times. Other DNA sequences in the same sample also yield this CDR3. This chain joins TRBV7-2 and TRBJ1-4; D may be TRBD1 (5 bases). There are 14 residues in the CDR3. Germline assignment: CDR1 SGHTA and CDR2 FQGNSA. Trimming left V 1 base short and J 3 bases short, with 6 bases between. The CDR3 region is CASSLGGANEKLFF. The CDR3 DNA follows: TGTGCCAGCAGCTTAGGGGGGGCTAATGAAAAACTGTTTTTT.

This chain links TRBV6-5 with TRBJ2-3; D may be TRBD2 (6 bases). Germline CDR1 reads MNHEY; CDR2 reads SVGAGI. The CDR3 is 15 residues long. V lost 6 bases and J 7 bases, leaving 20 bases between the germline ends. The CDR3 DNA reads TGTGCCAGCAGAACCGGTCCGGGGGTAGTAAATACGCAGTATTTT. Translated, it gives CASRTGPGVVNTQYF.

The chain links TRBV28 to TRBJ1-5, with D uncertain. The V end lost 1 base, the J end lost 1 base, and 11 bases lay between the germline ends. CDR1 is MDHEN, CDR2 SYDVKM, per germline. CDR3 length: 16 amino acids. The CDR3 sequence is CASSLFSAGSNQPQHF. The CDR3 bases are TGTGCCAGCAGTTTATTTTCCGCCGGGAGCAATCAGCCCCAGCATTTT.

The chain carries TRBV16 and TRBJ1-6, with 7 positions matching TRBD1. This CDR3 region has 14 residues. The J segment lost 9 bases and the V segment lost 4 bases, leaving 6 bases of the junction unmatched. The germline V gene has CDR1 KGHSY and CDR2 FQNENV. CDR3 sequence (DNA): TGTGCCAGCAGCCTGGGACAGATACTTTCACCCCTCCACTTT. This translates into CASSLGQILSPLHF.

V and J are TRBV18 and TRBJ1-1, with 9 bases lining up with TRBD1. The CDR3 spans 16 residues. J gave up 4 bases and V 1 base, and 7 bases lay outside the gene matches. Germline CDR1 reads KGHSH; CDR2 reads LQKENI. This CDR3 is CASSPRQGGQGTEAFF. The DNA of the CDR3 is TGTGCCAGCTCACCACGACAGGGGGGGCAGGGCACTGAAGCTTTCTTT.

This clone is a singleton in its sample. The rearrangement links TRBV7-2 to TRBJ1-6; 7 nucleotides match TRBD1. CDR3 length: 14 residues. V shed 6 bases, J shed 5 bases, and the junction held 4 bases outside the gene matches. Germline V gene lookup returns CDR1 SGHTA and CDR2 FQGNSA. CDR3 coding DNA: TGTGCCAGCAGGCTCGGGACAGATAATTCACCCCTCCACTTT. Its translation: CASRLGTDNSPLHF.